Below are 26 T cell receptor beta chains sequenced from a single sample in a study of shared clonotypes between healthy human individuals. The assay was immunoSEQ multiplex PCR, and TCRdb's table has in-frame clones only and misses some. There are 800,000 to 950,000 clones in the sample; 96% occur only once, and approximately 0.2% lies in the top ten. CD45RO-negative cells were positively selected for CCR7, leaving out terminally differentiated effector memory CD45RA+ cells. The sequenced sample consisted of naive CD8+ T cells sorted from blood. The receptors derive from a man under 40 in good health.

DNA for the CDR3: TGTGCCTACCCTCCCGGGGGGCCGAGGAGCTCTGGGGCCAACGTCCTGACTTTC. Amino acids: CAYPPGGPRSSGANVLTF. V usage is TRBV30 and J usage is TRBJ2-6; maybe TRBD2 (7 bases). With 7 bases removed from V and 0 bases from J, the gap between germline ends came to 22 bases. From germline, CDR1 is GTSNPN and CDR2 SVGIG (reference sequence). The CDR3 runs 18 residues.

CDR3 nucleotide sequence: TGTGCCAGCAGCTTGATTTCCGGGACAGGGGGAGAAAAACTGTTTTTT. Residues: CASSLISGTGGEKLFF. This sequence joins TRBV7-8 and TRBJ1-4; 11 bases are a match to TRBD1. The V and J ends lost 3 bases and 8 bases, in that order; junction bases with no gene match: 8. Germline V CDR1 and CDR2: SGHVS, FQNEAQ. This CDR3 comprises 16 residues.

The chain joins TRBV2 to TRBJ2-3, with a weak D call TRBD2 (5 bases). Germline V CDR1 and CDR2: SNHLY, FYNNEI. The CDR3 runs to 15 residues. The V gene lost 5 bases and the J gene lost 6 bases, with 18 bases spanning the gap. CDR3 in DNA: TGTGCCAGCAGTCGACCCGACGGGGAACGGGATACGCAGTATTTT. It yields the protein CASSRPDGERDTQYF. Full variable domain (outside the CDR3, taken from reference TRBV2 and TRBJ2-3): EPEVTQTPSHQVTQMGQEVILRCVPISNHLYFYWYRQILGQKVEFLVSFYNNEISEKSEIFDDQFSVERPDGSNFTLKIRSTKLEDSAMYFCASSRPDGERDTQYFGPGTRLTVL.

The J gene is TRBJ1-5, the V gene TRBV27; D is uncertain. Germline V gene data show CDR1 as MNHEY and CDR2 as SMNVEV (reference sequence). CDR3 length: 15 residues. The V end was cut by 2 bases, the J end by 2 bases, with 10 bases between. CDR3 DNA sequence: TGTGCCAGCAGTTTAGAGGGTATGGGCAATCAGCCCCAGCATTTT. It yields the protein CASSLEGMGNQPQHF.

The rearrangement links TRBV28 to TRBJ2-7; D is ambiguous. This CDR3 has 15 amino acids. Germline CDR1 and CDR2: MDHEN and SYDVKM. V was trimmed by 6 bases and J by 2 bases, leaving 17 bases between them. The CDR3 sequence: CASSPQPSSAYEQYF. CDR3 in DNA: TGTGCCAGCAGCCCACAGCCCTCGAGCGCCTACGAGCAGTACTTC.

The chain combines TRBV4-3 with TRBJ1-5; 7 nucleotides align to TRBD1. The CDR3 spans 16 residues. V gave up 0 bases and J gave up 0 bases; unmatched junction bases: 2. Looked up from germline, CDR1 is LGHNA and CDR2 is YSLEER. CDR3 bases: TGCGCCAGCAGCCAAGAGCAGGGGGGTAGCAATCAGCCCCAGCATTTT. It specifies CASSQEQGGSNQPQHF.

This clone was seen only once. The chain joins TRBV9 to TRBJ2-4; D perhaps matches TRBD2 (5 bases). V was pared by 3 bases and J by 8 bases, with 18 bases between. Germline V gene lookup returns CDR1 SGDLS and CDR2 YYNGEE. The CDR3 covers 15 residues. The CDR3 sequence: CASSAIGLLDDIQYF. The CDR3 nucleotides are TGTGCCAGCAGCGCCATTGGACTGCTTGATGACATTCAGTACTTC.

The chain uses TRBV28 and TRBJ1-5; TRBD1 might be the D (5 bases). Germline V gene sequence: CDR1 MDHEN, CDR2 SYDVKM. The V end lost 7 bases, the J end lost 5 bases, and 21 bases lay between the germline ends. There are 16 residues in the CDR3. CDR3 in amino acids: CASTGRVMMVHQPQHF. DNA of the CDR3: TGTGCCAGCACCGGCAGGGTGATGATGGTGCATCAGCCCCAGCATTTT.

This clone was picked up one time. The rearrangement joins TRBV7-8 to TRBJ2-7; 7 bases map to TRBD1. The ends lost 5 bases at V and 1 base at J; junction bases unmatched: 8. The CDR3 is made up of 15 amino acids. Germline CDR1 is SGHVS and CDR2 is FQNEAQ. In nucleotides, the CDR3 is TGTGCCAGCAGCCCCCGACAGGGTCGATCCTACGAGCAGTACTTC. As protein: CASSPRQGRSYEQYF.

Of note for this clone: Germline is not matched at one junction end, which may reflect a read error. This rearrangement joins TRBV7-7 to TRBJ2-3; D tentatively reads TRBD1 or TRBD2 (5 bases each). CDR1 and CDR2 (germline): SSHAT, FNYEAQ (reference sequence). The CDR3 consists of 15 residues. CDR3 bases: TGTGCTAGCAGCTTAGGGGACGGCGGCACAGATACGCAGTATTTT. This translates into CASSLGDGGTDTQYF.

The genes are TRBV18 and TRBJ2-1; 8 nucleotides match TRBD2. The CDR3 runs to 16 residues. Germline assignment: CDR1 KGHSH and CDR2 LQKENI. The V segment lost 0 bases and the J segment 3 bases; nucleotides outside the gene matches: 4. The CDR3 coding sequence is TGTGCCAGCTCACCACCAAGCGGGAGTCACTACAATGAGCAGTTCTTC. Translating gives CASSPPSGSHYNEQFF.

The rearrangement uses TRBV10-3 and TRBJ1-4, with 7 nucleotides matching TRBD1. V was clipped by 6 bases and J by 7 bases; unmatched bases: 11. The germline CDR1 and CDR2 sequences are ENHRY and SYGVKD. The CDR3 totals 15 residues. CDR3 DNA sequence: TGTGCCATCAGGGGTAACAGGGGAGAGGGTGAAAAACTGTTTTTT. This sequence encodes CAIRGNRGEGEKLFF.

The chain joins TRBV27 to TRBJ2-1; perhaps D is TRBD1 or TRBD2 (5 bases each). CDR1 is MNHEY, CDR2 SMNVEV, per germline (reference sequence). Trimming removed 1 base at V and 6 bases at J, with 19 bases between. This CDR3 has 17 residues. Written as DNA, the CDR3 is TGTGCCAGCAGTTTATTAGGGGAGAATCTCTTCCGCAATGAGCAGTTCTTC. As protein: CASSLLGENLFRNEQFF.

The chain recombines TRBV10-2 with TRBJ2-7; possibly TRBD1 for D (5 bases). This CDR3 is 15 amino acids long. V gave up 3 bases and J gave up 0 bases, with 12 bases separating them. Germline-derived CDR1 and CDR2 are WSHSY and SAAADI. The CDR3 here is CASSDSIGHSYEQYF. CDR3 nucleotides: TGCGCCAGCAGTGATTCAATCGGACACTCCTACGAGCAGTACTTC.

The chain has TRBV2 and TRBJ1-5; 10 bases are a match to TRBD1. The CDR3 loop spans 14 amino acids. V lost 4 bases, J lost 6 bases, and 3 bases stayed unmatched. Germline V CDR1 and CDR2: SNHLY, FYNNEI. In DNA form, the CDR3 reads TGTGCCAGCAGTGTAGGACAGGGGGTTCAGCCCCAGCATTTT. Translating gives CASSVGQGVQPQHF.

This clone was seen a single time. The chain employs TRBV10-1 and TRBJ2-7, with 7 bases matching TRBD2. Germline V gene data show CDR1 as WNHNN and CDR2 as SYGVQD (reference sequence). V gave up 5 bases and J gave up 6 bases; unmatched junction bases: 7. CDR3 length equals 13 residues. The CDR3 loop is CASSPRGDGEQYF. The CDR3 nucleotides are TGCGCCAGCAGTCCCCGGGGGGACGGCGAGCAGTACTTC.

The J gene is TRBJ2-2, the V gene TRBV9; D possibly corresponds to TRBD2 (6 bases). Trimming stripped 4 bases from V and 10 bases from J, with 17 bases between. Per the germline V gene, CDR1 is SGDLS and CDR2 is YYNGEE. This CDR3 spans 14 amino acids. The CDR3 protein is CASSPPGGLVELFF. CDR3 in DNA: TGTGCCAGCAGCCCCCCCGGGGGTTTGGTGGAGCTGTTTTTT. Supplemented by reference TRBV9 and TRBJ2-2, the full variable domain reads DSGVTQTPKHLITATGQRVTLRCSPRSGDLSVYWYQQSLDQGLQFLIQYYNGEERAKGNILERFSAQQFPDLHSELNLSSLELGDSALYFCASSPPGGLVELFFGEGSRLTVL.

The V gene is TRBV25-1, the J gene TRBJ1-1; 7 positions agree with TRBD1. With V trimmed by 5 bases and J by 2 bases, 8 bases remained unmatched. This CDR3 region has 15 residues. Germline values: CDR1 MGHDK, CDR2 SYGVNS. The DNA of the CDR3 is TGTGCCAGCAGTCACTTACAGGGGCGAAACACTGAAGCTTTCTTT. This sequence encodes CASSHLQGRNTEAFF.

The chain links TRBV7-6 to TRBJ2-1; TRBD2 agrees at 10 bases. The germline gives CDR1 SGHVS, CDR2 FNYEAQ. The J segment lost 5 bases and the V segment lost 4 bases, leaving 5 bases of the junction unmatched. This CDR3 has 15 residues. The CDR3 loop is CASSSLAGGNNEQFF. Here the CDR3 DNA reads TGTGCCAGCAGCTCGTTAGCGGGAGGAAACAATGAGCAGTTCTTC. Filled out from reference TRBV7-6 and TRBJ2-1, the complete variable domain reads GAGVSQSPRYKVTKRGQDVALRCDPISGHVSLYWYRQALGQGPEFLTYFNYEAQQDKSGLPNDRFSAERPEGSISTLTIQRTEQRDSAMYRCASSSLAGGNNEQFFGPGTRLTVL.

This chain joins TRBV4-1 and TRBJ2-7, with no clear D. Trimming pared 1 base from V and 0 bases from J, leaving 7 bases between. The germline V gene has CDR1 MGHRA and CDR2 YSYEKL. CDR3 length: 14 amino acids. The CDR3 spells CASSQVKHSYEQYF. The CDR3 coding sequence is TGCGCCAGCAGCCAAGTTAAACACTCCTACGAGCAGTACTTC.

This chain links TRBV7-9 with TRBJ1-1, with a tentative D call TRBD1 (6 bases). Germline CDR1 SEHNR, CDR2 FQNEAQ (reference sequence). With 8 bases removed from V and 1 base from J, the gap between germline ends came to 8 bases. CDR3 length equals 12 residues. The CDR3 is CASGGRNTEAFF. DNA of the CDR3: TGTGCCAGCGGGGGGCGGAACACTGAAGCTTTCTTT.

This chain joins TRBV7-6 and TRBJ2-3; D not resolved. Germline-derived CDR1 and CDR2 are SGHVS and FNYEAQ. This CDR3 is built from 15 residues. V lost 3 bases to trimming and J lost 0 bases, with 10 bases between them. The CDR3 sequence is CASSFRPDSTDTQYF. The CDR3 coding sequence is TGTGCCAGCAGCTTCAGGCCGGATAGCACAGATACGCAGTATTTT.

The chain uses TRBV7-8 and TRBJ1-3, with D hard to call. CDR3 size: 11 residues. V gave up 8 bases and J gave up 2 bases, with 4 bases separating them. Germline-derived CDR1 and CDR2 are SGHVS and FQNEAQ. CDR3 sequence (DNA): TGTGCCAGCGGAACTGGAAACACCATATATTTT. Its translation: CASGTGNTIYF.

In DNA form, the CDR3 reads TGCGCCAGCAGCCAAGGCGGCAGTGTCGACGTCCTGACTTTC. The encoded protein is CASSQGGSVDVLTF. The chain joins TRBV4-3 to TRBJ2-6; D is unresolved. The CDR3 is 14 amino acids. The V end lost 1 base, the J end lost 11 bases, and 12 bases lay between the germline ends. Per the germline V gene, CDR1 is LGHNA and CDR2 is YSLEER.

The V call is TRBV5-5, the J call TRBJ2-7; D may be TRBD1 (6 bases). Germline-derived CDR1 and CDR2 are SGHKS and YYEKEE (reference sequence). There are 14 residues in the CDR3. Trimming pared 0 bases from V and 3 bases from J, leaving 10 bases between. CDR3 bases: TGTGCCAGCAGCTTGGCGGGGACATACTACGAGCAGTACTTC. It is translated as CASSLAGTYYEQYF.

This clone appeared a single time. In DNA form, the CDR3 reads TGTGCCAGCAGGGAACCACCCTATGGCTACACCTTC. Translation: CASREPPYGYTF. This rearrangement joins TRBV9 to TRBJ1-2; the D is unclear. Germline CDR1 is SGDLS and CDR2 is YYNGEE. CDR3 size: 12 residues. The V end lost 5 bases, the J end lost 4 bases, and 9 bases lay between the germline ends.